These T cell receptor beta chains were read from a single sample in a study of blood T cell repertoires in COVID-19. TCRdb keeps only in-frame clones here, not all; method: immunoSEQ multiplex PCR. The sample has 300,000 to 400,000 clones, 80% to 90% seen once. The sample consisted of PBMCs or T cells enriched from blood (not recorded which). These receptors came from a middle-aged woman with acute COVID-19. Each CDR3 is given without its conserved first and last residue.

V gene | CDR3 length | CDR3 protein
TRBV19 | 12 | ASRLDRANTEAF
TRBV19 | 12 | ASSIDRGGYEQY
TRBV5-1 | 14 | ASTLTGGTTNEKLF
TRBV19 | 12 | ASVQGGRFNEQF
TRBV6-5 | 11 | ASSPYSSYGYT
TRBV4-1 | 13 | ASSQGQGRTYEQY
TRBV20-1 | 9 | SARTGGEQY
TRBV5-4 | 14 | ASSMGLAGAWNEQF
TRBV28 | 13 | ASSSVSGRVNEQF
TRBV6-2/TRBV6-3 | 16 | ASSYELAENNSTDTQY
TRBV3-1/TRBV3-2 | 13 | ASSQGARGTDTQY
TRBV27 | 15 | ASSPTGGTGKYTEAF
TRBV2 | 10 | ASSRETDTQY
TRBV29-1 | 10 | SVNRGPTEAF
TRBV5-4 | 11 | ASTYSSTDTQY
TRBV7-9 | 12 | ASSLGGRGYEQY
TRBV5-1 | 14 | ASSQGQALPNSPLH
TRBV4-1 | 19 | ASSQEGVSGRTGLAKNIQY
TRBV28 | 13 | ASSFGQVSNQPQH
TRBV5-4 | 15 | ASSVPTMSSTGHGYT
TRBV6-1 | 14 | ASSGVRTGVDYEQY
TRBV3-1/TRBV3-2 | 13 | ASSQAALSGNTIY
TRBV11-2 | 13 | ASSTPLGGNEKLF
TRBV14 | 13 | ASSQDGGWGDTQY
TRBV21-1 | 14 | ASSTPAGGLSYEQY
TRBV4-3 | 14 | ASSQDVGGATDTQY
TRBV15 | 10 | ATSPREGQKY
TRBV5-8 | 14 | ASSSSPDSRPGKLF
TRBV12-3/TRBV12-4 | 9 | ASSLSRSAF
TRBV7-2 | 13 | ASSLVPGQGEKLF
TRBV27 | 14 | ASSFGTGAGDTEAF
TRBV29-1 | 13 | SVERQGRSGNTIY
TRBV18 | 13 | ASSRWAGDVTEAF
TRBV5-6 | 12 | ASSSGPGGQPQH
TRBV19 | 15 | ASSRTGKGPGANVLT
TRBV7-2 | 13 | ASSARPGGNYGYT
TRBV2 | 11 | ASTAYSNQPQH
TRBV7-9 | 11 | ASSQTQGTEAF
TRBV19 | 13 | ASSIGLTEYNEQF
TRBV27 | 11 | ASSDIHGQPQH
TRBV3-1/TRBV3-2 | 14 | ASSRLGARGLSPLH
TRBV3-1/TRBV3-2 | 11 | ASSLGITRGYT
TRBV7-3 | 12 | ASSPYRVTGELF